These T cell receptor beta chains were read from a single sample in a study of cytotoxic CD8 clonotypes in ibrutinib-treated CLL. TCRdb's copy holds only in-frame clones and misses some; the assay was immunoSEQ multiplex PCR. The repertoire holds about 68,000 clones, about two thirds seen once, with around 5.7% in the top ten. The sequencing used PBMCs, collected after 12 months of ibrutinib treatment. The receptors were sampled from a human donor with chronic lymphocytic leukemia. The CDR3 runs from the conserved cysteine through the conserved F or W. The D gene is left open where the match is weak. Size is stated for part of the rows, as once, few or many counts, or as a class when the clone is expanded.

D gene	V gene	J gene	clone size	CDR3 protein	CDR3 DNA
TRBD2	TRBV7-2	TRBJ2-7	NA	CASSLATGGQYEQYF	TGTGCCAGCAGCTTAGCGACGGGGGGGCAGTACGAGCAGTACTTC
TRBD1	TRBV30	TRBJ2-7	NA	CAWSATGPRSYEQYF	TGTGCCTGGAGCGCGACAGGGCCACGCTCCTACGAGCAGTACTTC
NA	TRBV2	TRBJ1-1	NA	CASSMALNTEAFF	TGTGCCAGCAGTATGGCCCTGAACACTGAAGCTTTCTTT
TRBD1	TRBV19	TRBJ1-5	NA	CASNRGLSNQPQHF	TGTGCCAGTAACAGGGGGCTAAGCAATCAGCCCCAGCATTTT
TRBD1	TRBV7-6	TRBJ1-6	once	CASSSQQGTNSPLHF	TGTGCCAGCAGCTCACAACAGGGGACGAATTCACCCCTCCACTTT
NA	TRBV28	TRBJ2-5	NA	CASSKDSVETQYF	TGTGCCAGCAGTAAGGACAGTGTAGAGACCCAGTACTTC
NA	TRBV18	TRBJ1-5	NA	CASSLDGTGQPQHF	TGTGCCAGCTCACTAGACGGGACGGGCCAGCCCCAGCATTTT
NA	TRBV2	TRBJ2-7	NA	CASSERRQSYEQYF	TGTGCCAGCAGTGAAAGGAGACAGTCCTACGAGCAGTACTTC
NA	TRBV29-1	TRBJ2-7	NA	CSVGPSSYEQYF	TGCAGCGTTGGGCCGAGCTCCTACGAGCAGTACTTC
NA	TRBV5-1	TRBJ2-5	NA	CASSLAGARVQETQYF	TGCGCCAGCAGCTTGGCCGGGGCCCGGGTCCAAGAGACCCAGTACTTC
NA	TRBV15	TRBJ1-2	NA	CATSRVRRQWVSGYTF	TGTGCCACCAGCAGAGTCCGGCGACAATGGGTTTCTGGCTACACCTTC
NA	TRBV7-9	TRBJ2-3	NA	CASSLSGSTDTQYF	TGTGCCAGCAGCTTATCCGGGAGCACAGATACGCAGTATTTT
NA	TRBV7-9	TRBJ2-7	NA	CASSTSGGFYEQYF	TGTGCCAGCAGCACCTCAGGGGGGTTCTACGAGCAGTACTTC
NA	TRBV10-3	TRBJ2-2	few	CAISAGLTGELFF	TGTGCCATCAGTGCGGGGTTAACCGGGGAGCTGTTTTTT
NA	TRBV6-1	TRBJ1-5	NA	CASSGLWDQPQHF	TGTGCCAGCAGTGGACTATGGGATCAGCCCCAGCATTTT
TRBD2	TRBV5-1	TRBJ2-1	NA	CASSLETSAYNEQFF	TGCGCCAGCAGCTTGGAAACTAGCGCCTACAATGAGCAGTTCTTC
NA	TRBV6-5	TRBJ1-1	few	CASLIPGNTEAFF	TGTGCCAGCCTCATCCCGGGGAACACTGAAGCTTTCTTT
TRBD1	TRBV7-9	TRBJ2-5	NA	CASSPGTGRPWYF	TGTGCCAGCAGCCCAGGGACAGGCCGACCCTGGTACTTC
NA	TRBV9	TRBJ1-6	NA	CASSGRRQANSPLHF	TGTGCCAGCAGTGGAAGAAGACAAGCGAATTCACCCCTCCACTTT
NA	TRBV5-6	TRBJ1-2	NA	CASSFTGRGYTF	TGTGCCAGCAGCTTTACAGGGAGGGGCTACACCTTC
TRBD1	TRBV30	TRBJ1-4	once	CACRDRSKTNEKLFF	TGTGCCTGCCGGGACAGATCCAAGACTAATGAAAAACTGTTTTTT
NA	TRBV11-2	TRBJ2-7	NA	CASSPHDLQGNEQYF	TGTGCCAGCAGCCCGCATGACCTCCAGGGGAACGAGCAGTACTTC
NA	TRBV6-1	TRBJ2-2	NA	CASSPTGELFF	TGTGCCAGCAGTCCCACCGGGGAGCTGTTTTTT
NA	TRBV4-1	TRBJ1-2	NA	CASSQDRGRDGYTF	TGCGCCAGCAGCCAAGACAGGGGAAGGGATGGCTACACCTTC
NA	TRBV7-6	TRBJ2-2	few	CASSLASGRGELFF	TGTGCCAGCAGCTTAGCGTCGGGGCGGGGGGAGCTGTTTTTT
TRBD1	TRBV6-5	TRBJ1-3	NA	CASRRQGMRNTIYF	TGTGCCAGCAGGCGACAGGGGATGAGAAACACCATATATTTT
NA	TRBV2	TRBJ1-6	NA	CASSEGWNSPLHF	TGTGCCAGCAGTGAAGGATGGAATTCACCCCTCCACTTT
NA	TRBV5-3	TRBJ1-1	few	CARSQRMPEAFF	TGTGCCAGAAGTCAAAGGATGCCTGAAGCTTTCTTT
NA	TRBV2	TRBJ1-5	many	CASSPLVGMGNQPQHF	TGTGCCAGCAGTCCCTTGGTGGGCATGGGCAATCAGCCCCAGCATTTT
NA	TRBV10-1	TRBJ1-1	few	CASRRNKNTEAFF	TGCGCCAGCAGGCGAAACAAGAACACTGAAGCTTTCTTT
TRBD2	TRBV7-2	TRBJ2-5	NA	CASSLGPGGETQYF	TGTGCCAGCAGCTTAGGGCCGGGGGGAGAGACCCAGTACTTC
NA	TRBV16	TRBJ1-1	NA	CASSQSRRNTEAFF	TGTGCCAGCAGCCAATCAAGGAGGAACACTGAAGCTTTCTTT
TRBD1	TRBV28	TRBJ1-4	NA	CASSLGTDRGEKLFF	TGTGCCAGCAGTTTAGGGACAGACAGGGGGGAAAAACTGTTTTTT